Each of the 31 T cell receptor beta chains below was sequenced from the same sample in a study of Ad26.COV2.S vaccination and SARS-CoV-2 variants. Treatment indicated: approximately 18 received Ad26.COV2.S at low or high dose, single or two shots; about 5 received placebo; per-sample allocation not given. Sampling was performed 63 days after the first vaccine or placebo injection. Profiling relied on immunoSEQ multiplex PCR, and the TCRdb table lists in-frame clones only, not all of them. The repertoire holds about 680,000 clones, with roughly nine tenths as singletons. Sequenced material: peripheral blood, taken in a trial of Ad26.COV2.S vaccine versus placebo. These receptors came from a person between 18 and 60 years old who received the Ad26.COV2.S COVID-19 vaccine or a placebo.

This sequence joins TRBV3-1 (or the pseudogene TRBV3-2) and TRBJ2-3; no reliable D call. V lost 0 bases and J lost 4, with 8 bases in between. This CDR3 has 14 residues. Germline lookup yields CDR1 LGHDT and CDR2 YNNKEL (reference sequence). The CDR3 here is CASSQDRFADTQYF. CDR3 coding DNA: TGTGCCAGCAGCCAAGATCGGTTCGCAGATACGCAGTATTTT.

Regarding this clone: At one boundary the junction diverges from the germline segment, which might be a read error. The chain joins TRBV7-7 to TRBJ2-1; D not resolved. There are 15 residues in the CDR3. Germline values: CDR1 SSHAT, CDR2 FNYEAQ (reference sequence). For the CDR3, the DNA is TGTGCTAGCAGCTTAGTGGATAACCCCTCGACTGAGCAGTTCTTC. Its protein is CASSLVDNPSTEQFF.

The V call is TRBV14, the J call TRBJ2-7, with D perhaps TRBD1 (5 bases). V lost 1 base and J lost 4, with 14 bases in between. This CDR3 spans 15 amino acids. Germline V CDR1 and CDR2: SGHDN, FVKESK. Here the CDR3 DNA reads TGTGCCAGCAGCCAAGGAGCGCAGGGAAGTTACGAGCAGTACTTC. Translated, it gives CASSQGAQGSYEQYF.

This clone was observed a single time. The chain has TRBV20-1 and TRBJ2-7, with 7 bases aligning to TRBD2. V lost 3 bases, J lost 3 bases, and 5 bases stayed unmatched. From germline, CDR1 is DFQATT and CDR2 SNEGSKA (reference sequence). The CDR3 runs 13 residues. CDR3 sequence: CSASKREGYEQYF. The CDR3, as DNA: TGCAGTGCTAGTAAGCGGGAAGGCTACGAGCAGTACTTC.

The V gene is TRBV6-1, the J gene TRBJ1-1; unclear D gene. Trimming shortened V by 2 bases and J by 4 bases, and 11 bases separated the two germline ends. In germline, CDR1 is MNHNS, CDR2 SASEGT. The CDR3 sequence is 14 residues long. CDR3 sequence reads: CASSESGRATEAFF. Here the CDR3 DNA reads TGTGCCAGCAGTGAAAGCGGGAGGGCCACTGAAGCTTTCTTT.

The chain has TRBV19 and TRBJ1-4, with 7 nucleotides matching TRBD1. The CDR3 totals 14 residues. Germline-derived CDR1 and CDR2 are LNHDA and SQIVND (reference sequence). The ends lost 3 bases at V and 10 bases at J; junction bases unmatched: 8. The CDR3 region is CASSIWDSGGKLFF. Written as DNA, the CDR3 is TGTGCCAGTAGTATTTGGGACAGTGGTGGAAAACTGTTTTTT.

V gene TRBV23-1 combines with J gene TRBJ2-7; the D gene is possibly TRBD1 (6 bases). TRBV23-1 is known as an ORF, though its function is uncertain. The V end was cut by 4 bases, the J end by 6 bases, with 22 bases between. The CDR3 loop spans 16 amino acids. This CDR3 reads CASSLLKPGTQTEQYF. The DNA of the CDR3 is TGCGCCAGCAGTCTTCTTAAGCCCGGGACACAGACCGAGCAGTACTTC.

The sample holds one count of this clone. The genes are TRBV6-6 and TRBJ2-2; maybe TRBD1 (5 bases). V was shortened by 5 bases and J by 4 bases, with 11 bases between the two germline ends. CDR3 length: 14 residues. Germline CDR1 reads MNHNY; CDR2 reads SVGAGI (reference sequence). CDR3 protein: CASSPERGTGELFF. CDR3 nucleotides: TGTGCCAGCAGTCCAGAAAGGGGCACCGGGGAGCTGTTTTTT.

The CDR3 DNA follows: TGTGCCATCTGGGACTCCTACACTGAAGCTTTCTTT. This gives the protein CAIWDSYTEAFF. The genes are TRBV6-5 and TRBJ1-1, with a weak D call TRBD1 (5 bases). Looked up from germline, CDR1 is MNHEY and CDR2 is SVGAGI. CDR3 length equals 12 residues. V lost 10 bases and J 3 bases, leaving 12 bases between the germline ends.

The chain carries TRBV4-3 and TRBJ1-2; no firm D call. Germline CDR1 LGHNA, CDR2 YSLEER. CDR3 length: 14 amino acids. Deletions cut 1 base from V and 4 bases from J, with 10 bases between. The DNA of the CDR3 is TGCGCCAGCAGCCAAGGGACGGGAAGCTATGGCTACACCTTC. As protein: CASSQGTGSYGYTF.

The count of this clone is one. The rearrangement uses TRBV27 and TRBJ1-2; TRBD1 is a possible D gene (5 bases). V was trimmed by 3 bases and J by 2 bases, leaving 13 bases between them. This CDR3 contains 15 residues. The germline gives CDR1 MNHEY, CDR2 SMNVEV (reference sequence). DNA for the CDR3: TGTGCCAGCAGTTTCTCCGGGGCCGGCAACTATGGCTACACCTTC. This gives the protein CASSFSGAGNYGYTF.

The chain's CDR3 is CAWSVVSQETQYF. CDR3 in DNA: TGTGCCTGGAGTGTAGTCAGCCAAGAGACCCAGTACTTC. V gene TRBV30 combines with J gene TRBJ2-5, with unresolved D. The CDR3 is 13 residues long. Germline loops: CDR1 GTSNPN, CDR2 SVGIG (reference sequence). V was cut by 0 bases and J by 1 base, with 6 bases left in between.

For the CDR3, the DNA is TGCGCCAGCAGTGGGTTACGGGGGACCGGGGAGCTGTTTTTT. This gives the protein CASSGLRGTGELFF. The chain uses TRBV10-2 and TRBJ2-2; a possible D gene is TRBD2 (6 bases). The CDR3 is 14 residues long. V was pared by 4 bases and J by 5 bases, with 11 bases between. Per the germline V gene, CDR1 is WSHSY and CDR2 is SAAADI.

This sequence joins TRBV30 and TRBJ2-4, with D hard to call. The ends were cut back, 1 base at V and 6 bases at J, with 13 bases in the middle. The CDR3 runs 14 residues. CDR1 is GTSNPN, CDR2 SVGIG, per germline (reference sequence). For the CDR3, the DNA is TGTGCCTGGAGTGCCTCCGACGTTAGAAACATTCAGTACTTC. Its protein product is CAWSASDVRNIQYF.

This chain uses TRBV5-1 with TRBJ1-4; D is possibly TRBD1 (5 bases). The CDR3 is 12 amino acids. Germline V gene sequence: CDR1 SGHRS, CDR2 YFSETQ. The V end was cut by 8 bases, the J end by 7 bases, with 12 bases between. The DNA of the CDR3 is TGCGCCAGGGACACGGAAGCTGAAAAACTGTTTTTT. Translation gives CARDTEAEKLFF.

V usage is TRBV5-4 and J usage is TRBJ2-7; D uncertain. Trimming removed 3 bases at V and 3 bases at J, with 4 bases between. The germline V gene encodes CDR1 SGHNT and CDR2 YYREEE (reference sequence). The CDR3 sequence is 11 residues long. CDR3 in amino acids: CASSSDYEQYF. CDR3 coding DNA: TGTGCCAGCAGCTCCGACTACGAGCAGTACTTC.

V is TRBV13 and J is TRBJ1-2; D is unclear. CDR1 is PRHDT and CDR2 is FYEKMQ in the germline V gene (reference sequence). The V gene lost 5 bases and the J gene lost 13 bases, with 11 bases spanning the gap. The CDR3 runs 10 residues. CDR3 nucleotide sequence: TGTGCCAGCAGCACCCCGTTGTTCACCTTC. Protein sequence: CASSTPLFTF.

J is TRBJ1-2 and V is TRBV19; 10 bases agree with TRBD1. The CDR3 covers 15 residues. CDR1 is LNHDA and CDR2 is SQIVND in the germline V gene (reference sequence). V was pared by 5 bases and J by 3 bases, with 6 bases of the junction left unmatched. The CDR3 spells CASSVPGQGYYGYTF. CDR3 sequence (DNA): TGTGCCAGTAGTGTCCCGGGACAGGGGTACTATGGCTACACCTTC. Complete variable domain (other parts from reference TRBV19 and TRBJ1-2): DGGITQSPKYLFRKEGQNVTLSCEQNLNHDAMYWYRQDPGQGLRLIYYSQIVNDFQKGDIAEGYSVSREKKESFPLTVTSAQKNPTAFYLCASSVPGQGYYGYTFGSGTRLTVV.

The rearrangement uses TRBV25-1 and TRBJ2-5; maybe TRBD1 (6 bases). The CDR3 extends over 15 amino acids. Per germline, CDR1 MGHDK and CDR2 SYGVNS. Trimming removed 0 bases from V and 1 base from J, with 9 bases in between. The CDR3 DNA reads TGTGCCAGCAGTGAATACGAGGGGGTCCAAGAGACCCAGTACTTC. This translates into CASSEYEGVQETQYF.

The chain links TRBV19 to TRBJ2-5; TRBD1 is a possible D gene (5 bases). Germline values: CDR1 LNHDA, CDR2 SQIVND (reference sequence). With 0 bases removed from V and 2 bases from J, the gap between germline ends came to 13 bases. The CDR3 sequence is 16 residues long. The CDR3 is CASSIENQGTQETQYF. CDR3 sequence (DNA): TGTGCCAGTAGTATAGAGAACCAGGGTACTCAAGAGACCCAGTACTTC.

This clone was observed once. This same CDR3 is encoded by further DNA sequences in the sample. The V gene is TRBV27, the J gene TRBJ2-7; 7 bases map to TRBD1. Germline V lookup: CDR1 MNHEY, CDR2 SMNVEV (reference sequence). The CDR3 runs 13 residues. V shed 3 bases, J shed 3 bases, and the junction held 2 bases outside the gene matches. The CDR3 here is CASSLAGGYEQYF. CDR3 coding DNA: TGTGCCAGCAGTTTGGCAGGGGGCTACGAGCAGTACTTC.

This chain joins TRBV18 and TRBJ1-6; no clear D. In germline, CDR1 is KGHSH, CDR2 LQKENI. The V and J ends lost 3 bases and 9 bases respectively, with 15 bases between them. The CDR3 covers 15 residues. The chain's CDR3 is CASSPEEAVLSPLHF. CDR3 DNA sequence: TGTGCCAGCTCACCCGAAGAGGCAGTCCTTTCACCCCTCCACTTT. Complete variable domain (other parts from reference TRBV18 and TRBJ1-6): NAGVMQNPRHLVRRRGQEARLRCSPMKGHSHVYWYRQLPEEGLKFMVYLQKENIIDESGMPKERFSAEFPKEGPSILRIQQVVRGDSAAYFCASSPEEAVLSPLHFGNGTRLTVT.

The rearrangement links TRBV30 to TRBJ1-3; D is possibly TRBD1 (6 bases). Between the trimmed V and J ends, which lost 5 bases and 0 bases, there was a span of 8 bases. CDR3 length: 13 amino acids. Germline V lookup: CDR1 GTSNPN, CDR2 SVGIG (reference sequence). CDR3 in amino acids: CAWDRSSGNTIYF. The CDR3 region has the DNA TGTGCCTGGGACAGGAGCTCTGGAAACACCATATATTTT.

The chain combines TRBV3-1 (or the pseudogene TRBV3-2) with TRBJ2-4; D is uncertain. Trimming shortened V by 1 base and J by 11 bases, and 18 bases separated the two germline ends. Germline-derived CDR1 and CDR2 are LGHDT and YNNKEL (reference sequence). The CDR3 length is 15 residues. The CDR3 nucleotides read TGTGCCAGCAGCCAAGTGGGTACCCGGACGGACCTTCAGTACTTC. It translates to CASSQVGTRTDLQYF.

CDR3 nucleotide sequence: TGTGCCAGCAGCCAAGGGGGGGGAACAAATCAGCCCCAGCATTTT. It is translated as CASSQGGGTNQPQHF. This chain connects TRBV3-1 (or the pseudogene TRBV3-2) to TRBJ1-5, with D maybe TRBD1 (5 bases). V lost 1 base and J 4 bases, leaving 11 bases between the germline ends. This CDR3 is built from 15 residues. Germline V gene data show CDR1 as LGHDT and CDR2 as YNNKEL (reference sequence).

CDR3 DNA: TGTGCCAGCGCGGCCGGATACTATGGCTACACCTTC. Encoded protein: CASAAGYYGYTF. The J gene is TRBJ1-2, the V gene TRBV9; D ambiguous. With 7 bases removed from V and 3 bases from J, the gap between germline ends came to 10 bases. CDR1 SGDLS and CDR2 YYNGEE come from the germline V gene. The CDR3 is made up of 12 amino acids.

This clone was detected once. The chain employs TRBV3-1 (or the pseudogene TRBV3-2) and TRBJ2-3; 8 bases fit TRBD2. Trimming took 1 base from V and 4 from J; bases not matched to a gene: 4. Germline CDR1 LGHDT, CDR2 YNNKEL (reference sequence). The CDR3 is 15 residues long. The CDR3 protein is CASSQVVSGADTQYF. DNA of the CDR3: TGTGCCAGCAGCCAAGTAGTTAGCGGGGCAGATACGCAGTATTTT.

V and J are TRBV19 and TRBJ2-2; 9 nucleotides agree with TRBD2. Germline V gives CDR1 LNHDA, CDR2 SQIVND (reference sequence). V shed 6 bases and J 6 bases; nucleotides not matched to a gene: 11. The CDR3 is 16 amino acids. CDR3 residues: CASRPYAGGTPGELFF. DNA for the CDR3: TGTGCCAGTAGACCCTATGCGGGGGGGACGCCCGGGGAGCTGTTTTTT.

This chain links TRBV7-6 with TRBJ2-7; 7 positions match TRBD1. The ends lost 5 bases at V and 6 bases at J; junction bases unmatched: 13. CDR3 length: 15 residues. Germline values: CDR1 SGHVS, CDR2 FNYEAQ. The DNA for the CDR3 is TGTGCCAGCAGCCCTCGGACAGGCGTTGCGGGCGAGCAGTACTTC. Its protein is CASSPRTGVAGEQYF.

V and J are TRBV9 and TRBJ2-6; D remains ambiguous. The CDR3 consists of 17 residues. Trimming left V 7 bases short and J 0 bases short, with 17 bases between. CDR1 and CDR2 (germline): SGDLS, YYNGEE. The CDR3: CASGLGYNPSGANVLTF. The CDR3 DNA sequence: TGTGCCAGCGGGTTGGGGTACAACCCCTCTGGGGCCAACGTCCTGACTTTC.

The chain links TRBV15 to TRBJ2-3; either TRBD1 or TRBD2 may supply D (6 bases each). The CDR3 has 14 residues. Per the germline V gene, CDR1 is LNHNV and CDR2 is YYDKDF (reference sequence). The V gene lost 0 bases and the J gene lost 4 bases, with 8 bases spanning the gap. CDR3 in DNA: TGTGCCACCAGCAGAGATAGGGGGGCAGATACGCAGTATTTT. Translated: CATSRDRGADTQYF.